This T cell receptor beta chain was found in a study of graft-versus-host responses after intestinal transplantation. Across the whole study: Transplants given to recipients were multivisceral, liver-intestinal, or isolated intestinal. Every one of the recipients received anti-thymocyte globulin induction and afterwards took tacrolimus and steroids for 3 to 4 years.

Assay: immunoSEQ multiplex PCR; the TCRdb copy retains only in-frame clones and omits some. The sample comprises around 110,000 clones, about nine tenths of which are singletons, and roughly 0.17% rests with the top ten. This clone was seen a single time. Antigen: not known. General study findings and limits: GvH clones occurred in recipient marrow; some first appeared in ileum or blood.

Trimming cost V 7 bases and J 7 bases; bases outside gene matches: 8. This CDR3 has 14 amino acids. The V gene's germline CDR1 is LNHDA and CDR2 SQIVND (reference sequence). The TCR sequence derives from a human donor who received an intestinal transplant. The specimen comprised unstimulated CD4+ T cells sorted from spleen or lymph node cells, sampled before intestinal transplant. The rearrangement links TRBV19 to TRBJ2-1, with 9 bases identical to TRBD2. The DNA for the CDR3 is TGTGCCAGTAAGGCGGGAGGGAGAAATAATGAGCAGTTCTTC. This codes for CASKAGGRNNEQFF.